This T cell receptor beta chain was recovered during a study of cytomegalovirus exposure and HLA in healthy donors. The table lists this clone with a count of one. CDR3 length: 15 amino acids. V shed 6 bases, J shed 4 bases, and the junction held 7 bases outside the gene matches. Germline-derived CDR1 and CDR2 are MNHEY and SMNVEV (reference sequence). It was with 60 Vbeta and 13 Jbeta primers that the PCR ran. TCRdb's table, derived via immunoSEQ multiplex PCR, lists solely in-frame clones and lacks some. This sample has tens of thousands of clones, with approximately 74% found just once. The rearrangement joins TRBV27 to TRBJ1-5; 9 bases match TRBD1. Source material: PBMCs. The receptor was derived from a woman between 45 and 65 years old in good health and CMV-seropositive. The CDR3 sequence is CASSQGGTGNQPQHF. The CDR3 region has the DNA TGTGCCAGCAGCCAAGGGGGGACAGGGAATCAGCCCCAGCATTTT.